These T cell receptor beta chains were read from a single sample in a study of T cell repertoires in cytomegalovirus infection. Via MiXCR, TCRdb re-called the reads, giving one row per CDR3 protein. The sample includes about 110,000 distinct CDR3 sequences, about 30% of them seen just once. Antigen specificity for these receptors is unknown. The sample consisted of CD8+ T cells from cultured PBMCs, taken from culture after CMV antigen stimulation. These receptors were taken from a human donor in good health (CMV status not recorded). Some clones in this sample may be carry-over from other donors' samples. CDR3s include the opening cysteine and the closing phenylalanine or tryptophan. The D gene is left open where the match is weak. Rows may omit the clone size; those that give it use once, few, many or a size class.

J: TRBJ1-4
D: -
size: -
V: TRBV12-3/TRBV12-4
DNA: TGTGCCAGCACCTCAGGAGTTACTAATGAAAAACTGTTTTTT
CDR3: CASTSGVTNEKLFF

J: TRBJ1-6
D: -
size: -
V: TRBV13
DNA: TGTGCCAGCAGCTTACTGGGTTCACCCCTCCACTTT
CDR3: CASSLLGSPLHF

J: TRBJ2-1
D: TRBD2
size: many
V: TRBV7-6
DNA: TGTGTCAGCAGCCAGGGGACTAGCGGGGGGTTCTACAATGAGCAGTTCTTC
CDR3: CVSSQGTSGGFYNEQFF

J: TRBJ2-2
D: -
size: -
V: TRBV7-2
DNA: TGTGCCAGCAGCTCGGACAGTCGGGGAACCGGGGAGCTGTTTTTT
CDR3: CASSSDSRGTGELFF

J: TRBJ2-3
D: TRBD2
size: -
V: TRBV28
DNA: TGTGCCAGCAATCGGGGGGGGCCCACAGATACGCAGTATTTT
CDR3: CASNRGGPTDTQYF

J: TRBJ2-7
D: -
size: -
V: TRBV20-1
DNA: TGCAGTGCCACGACAGCCTCCTACGAGCAGTACTTC
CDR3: CSATTASYEQYF

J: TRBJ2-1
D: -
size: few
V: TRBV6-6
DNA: TGTGCCAGCATCCGGTTGGGGGGCAAGGGTGGCTCCTACAATGAGCAGTTCTTC
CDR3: CASIRLGGKGGSYNEQFF

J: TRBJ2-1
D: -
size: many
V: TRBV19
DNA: TGTGCCAGTAGTATAGCAGGGGTAGCACATGAGCAGTTCTTC
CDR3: CASSIAGVAHEQFF

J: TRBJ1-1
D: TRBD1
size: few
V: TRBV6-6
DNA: TGTGCCAGCAGTTACGGGGGACAGGGGAACACTGAAGCTTTCTTT
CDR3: CASSYGGQGNTEAFF

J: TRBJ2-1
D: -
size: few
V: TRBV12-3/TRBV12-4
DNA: TGTGCCAGCAGTTTGGGGACTGAGCAGTTCTTC
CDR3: CASSLGTEQFF

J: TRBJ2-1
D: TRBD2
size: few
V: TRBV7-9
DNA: TGTGCCAGCAGCCCGGGACTAGCGGGTGCCTCAGAGCAGTTCTTC
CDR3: CASSPGLAGASEQFF

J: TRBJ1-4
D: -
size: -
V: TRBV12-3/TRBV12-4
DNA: TGTGCCAGCAGTCCGAGCGCCATTGAAAAACTGTTTTTT
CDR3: CASSPSAIEKLFF

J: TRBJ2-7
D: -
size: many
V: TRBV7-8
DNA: TGTGCCAGCAGCTCCCGGCCCTCCTACGAGCAGTACTTC
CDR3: CASSSRPSYEQYF

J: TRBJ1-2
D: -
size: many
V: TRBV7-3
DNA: TGTGCCAGCAGCCCGACAGGAAGGGATGGCTACACCTTC
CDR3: CASSPTGRDGYTF

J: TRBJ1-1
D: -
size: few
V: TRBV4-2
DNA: TGTGCCAGCAGCCCCCCCTGGGTGCCAAATGAAGCTTTCTTT
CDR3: CASSPPWVPNEAFF

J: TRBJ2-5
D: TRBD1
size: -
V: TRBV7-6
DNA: TGTGCCAGCAGCTTCATACAGGGGGCGGGGGAGACCCAGTACTTC
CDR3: CASSFIQGAGETQYF

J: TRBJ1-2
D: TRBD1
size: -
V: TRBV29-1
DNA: TGCAGCGTTTGGGTAGAGGGGGCGAGCGGCTACACCTTC
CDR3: CSVWVEGASGYTF

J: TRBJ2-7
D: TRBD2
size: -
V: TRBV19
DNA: TGTGCCAGTAGTATAGCCAGCGGGGGGGCGAACCATTCCTACGAGCAGTACTTC
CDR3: CASSIASGGANHSYEQYF

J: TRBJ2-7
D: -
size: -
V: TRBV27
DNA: TGTGCCAGCAGTTCCGTGGGGTTGGACGAGCAGTACTTC
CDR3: CASSSVGLDEQYF

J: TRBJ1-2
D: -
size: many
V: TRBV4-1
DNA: TGCGCCAGCAGCCTCGACGGGGATTATGGCTACACCTTC
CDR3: CASSLDGDYGYTF

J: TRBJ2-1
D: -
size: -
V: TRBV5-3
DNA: TGTGCCAGCAGGGTCCAGGGGGGCTCCTACAATGAGCAGATCTTC
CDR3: CASRVQGGSYNEQIF

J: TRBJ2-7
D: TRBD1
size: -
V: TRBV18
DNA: TGTGCCAGCTCACGCGCCACAGGGGACGAGCAGTACTTC
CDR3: CASSRATGDEQYF

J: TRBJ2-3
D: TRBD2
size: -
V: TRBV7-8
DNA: TGTGCCAGCAGCTTTCATAGGTCTAGCGGGGGAGCTAGCACAGATACGCAGTATTTT
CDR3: CASSFHRSSGGASTDTQYF

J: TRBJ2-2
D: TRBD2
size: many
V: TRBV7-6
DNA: TGTGCCAGCAGCGCTAGCGGGGGAAACACCGGGGAGCTGTTTTTT
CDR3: CASSASGGNTGELFF

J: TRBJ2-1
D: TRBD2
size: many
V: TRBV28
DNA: TGTGCCAGCAGTTCCATCTTCAGCGGGGGCGTAGATGAGCAGTTCTTC
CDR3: CASSSIFSGGVDEQFF

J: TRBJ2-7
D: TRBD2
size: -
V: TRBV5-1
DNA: TGCGCCAGCAGCTTGGAAGCTAGCGGGGCGAACTACGAGCAGTACTTC
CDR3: CASSLEASGANYEQYF

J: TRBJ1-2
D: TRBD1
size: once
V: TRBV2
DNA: TGTGCCACCCACCCAGGGGGTGGCTACACCTTC
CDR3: CATHPGGGYTF

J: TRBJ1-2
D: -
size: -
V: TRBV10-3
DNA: TGTGCCACCTCAGGGGTAGGGGACTATGGCTACACCTTC
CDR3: CATSGVGDYGYTF

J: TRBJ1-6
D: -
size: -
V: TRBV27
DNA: TGTGCCAGCAGTTTGGGATTTGGTGATTCACCCCTCCACTTT
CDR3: CASSLGFGDSPLHF

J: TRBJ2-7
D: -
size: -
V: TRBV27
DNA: TGTGCCAGCAGTTTATCGGCGGGTTTCGAGCAGTACTTC
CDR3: CASSLSAGFEQYF

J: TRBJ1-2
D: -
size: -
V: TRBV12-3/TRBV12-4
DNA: TGTGCCAGCAGTTTAGGGTCCCTCTATGGCTACACCTTC
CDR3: CASSLGSLYGYTF

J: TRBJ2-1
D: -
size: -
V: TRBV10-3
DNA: TGTGCCATCAGTGAGGATGGCGGGGACTACAATGAGCAGTTCTTC
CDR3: CAISEDGGDYNEQFF

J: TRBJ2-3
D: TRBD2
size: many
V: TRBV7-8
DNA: TGTGCCAGCAGCTTAGTTGGGACTAGCGGGGGGGCCCCAGATACGCAGTATTTT
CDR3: CASSLVGTSGGAPDTQYF

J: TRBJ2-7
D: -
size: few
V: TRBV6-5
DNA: TGTGCCAGCAGTCCGGCAGGAATCTACGAGCAGTACTTC
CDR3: CASSPAGIYEQYF

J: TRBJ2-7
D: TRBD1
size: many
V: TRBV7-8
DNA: TGTGCCAGCAGCTTCCGGACAGGGGGGGGGTACGAGCAGTACTTC
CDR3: CASSFRTGGGYEQYF

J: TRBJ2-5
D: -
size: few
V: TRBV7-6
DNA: TGTGCCAGCAGCTTCTCCGGGGAAGAGACCCAGTACTTC
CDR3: CASSFSGEETQYF

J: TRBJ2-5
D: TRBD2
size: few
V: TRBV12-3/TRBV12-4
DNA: TGTGCCAGCAGCACGGGGGGGTTGGAGACCCAGTACTTC
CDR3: CASSTGGLETQYF

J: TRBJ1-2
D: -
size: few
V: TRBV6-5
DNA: TGTGCCAGCAGTTACGGGGGAGGTAACTATGGCTACACCTTC
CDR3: CASSYGGGNYGYTF

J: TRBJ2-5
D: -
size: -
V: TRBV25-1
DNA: TGTGCCAGCAGTGAGGGAAGGGGCCAAGAGACCCAGTACTTC
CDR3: CASSEGRGQETQYF

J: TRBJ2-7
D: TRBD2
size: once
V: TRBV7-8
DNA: TGTGCCAGCAAAAAACAGGTCGGGGGGGCGAGGTACGAGCAGTACTTC
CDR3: CASKKQVGGARYEQYF

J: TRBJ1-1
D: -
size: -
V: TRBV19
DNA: TGTGCCAGTACCACGGGTGGGAACACTGAAGCTTTCTTT
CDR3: CASTTGGNTEAFF

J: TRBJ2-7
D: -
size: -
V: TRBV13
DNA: TGTGCCAGCAGCTTAGGGGCCGACGTTGGGTACTACGAGCAGTACTTC
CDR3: CASSLGADVGYYEQYF

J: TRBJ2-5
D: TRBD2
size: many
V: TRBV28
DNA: TGTGCCAGCAGTCCCCTTTGGCTAGCGGGGGGCGGGGAGACCCAGTACTTC
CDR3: CASSPLWLAGGGETQYF

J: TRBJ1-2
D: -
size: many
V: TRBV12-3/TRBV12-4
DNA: TGTGCCAGCAGTTTTGCAGGAGCTAACTATGGCTACACCTTC
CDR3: CASSFAGANYGYTF

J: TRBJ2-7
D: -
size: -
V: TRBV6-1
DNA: TGTGCCAGCAGTGAGACACAGGAGAGCTACGAGCAGTACTTC
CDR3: CASSETQESYEQYF

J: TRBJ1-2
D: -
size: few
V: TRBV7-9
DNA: TGTGCCAGCAGCTTAAAGGAGACAGCCGCGGGTGGCTACACCTTC
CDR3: CASSLKETAAGGYTF

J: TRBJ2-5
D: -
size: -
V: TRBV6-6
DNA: TGTGCCAGCAGTCCAGGGTTCCAAGAGACCCAGTACTTC
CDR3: CASSPGFQETQYF

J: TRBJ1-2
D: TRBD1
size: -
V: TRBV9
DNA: TGTGCCAGCAGCGCCGACCGGGACAGGGACTTTAGTGGCTACACCTTC
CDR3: CASSADRDRDFSGYTF

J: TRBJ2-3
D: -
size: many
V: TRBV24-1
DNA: TGTGCCACCAGTGAGAAGTACAACACAGATACGCAGTATTTT
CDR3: CATSEKYNTDTQYF

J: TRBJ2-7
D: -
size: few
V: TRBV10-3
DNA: TGTGCCATCATGGAGTTGAGCTCCTACGAGCAGTACTTC
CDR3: CAIMELSSYEQYF

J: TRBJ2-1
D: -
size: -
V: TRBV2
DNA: TGTGCCAGCAGTGAATATCCGGGGGTCTACAATGAGCAGTTCTTC
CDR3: CASSEYPGVYNEQFF

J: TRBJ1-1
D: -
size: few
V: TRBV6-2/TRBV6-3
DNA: TGTGCCAGCAGCCTTGGGGTACTATGGAGCATGAACACTGAAGCTTTCTTT
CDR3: CASSLGVLWSMNTEAFF

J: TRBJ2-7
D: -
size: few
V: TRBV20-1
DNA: TGCAGTGCTAGACCATACCCGACAGGTGTTTACGAGCAGTACTTC
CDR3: CSARPYPTGVYEQYF

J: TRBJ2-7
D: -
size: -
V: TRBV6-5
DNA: TGTGCCAGCAGTTACAGCAGGGCCTACGAGCAGTACTTC
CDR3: CASSYSRAYEQYF

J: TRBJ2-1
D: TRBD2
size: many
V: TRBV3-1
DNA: TGTGCCAGCAGCCAAGGGTTAACTAGCGGGGAGTCTCAGTTCTTC
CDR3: CASSQGLTSGESQFF

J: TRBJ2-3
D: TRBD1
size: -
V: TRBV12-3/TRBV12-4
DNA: TGTGCCAGCGGACAGGGGCTACAGTATTTT
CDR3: CASGQGLQYF

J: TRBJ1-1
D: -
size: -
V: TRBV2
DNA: TGTGCCAGCAGTGGGGGACACAAGAACACTGAAGCTTTCTTT
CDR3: CASSGGHKNTEAFF

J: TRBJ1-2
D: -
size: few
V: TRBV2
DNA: TGTGCCAGCAACTCAGGGGTTAACTATGGCTACACCTTC
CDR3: CASNSGVNYGYTF

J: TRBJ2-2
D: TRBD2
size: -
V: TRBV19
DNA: TGTGCCAGTAGTGTCGGGACTAGCGGGGGGACCGGGGAGCTGTTTTTT
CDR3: CASSVGTSGGTGELFF

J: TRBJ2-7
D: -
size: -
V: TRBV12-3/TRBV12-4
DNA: TGTGCCAGCAGCCCCGGACCCCACAACGGGCCAACTTCCTACGAGCAGTACTTC
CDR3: CASSPGPHNGPTSYEQYF